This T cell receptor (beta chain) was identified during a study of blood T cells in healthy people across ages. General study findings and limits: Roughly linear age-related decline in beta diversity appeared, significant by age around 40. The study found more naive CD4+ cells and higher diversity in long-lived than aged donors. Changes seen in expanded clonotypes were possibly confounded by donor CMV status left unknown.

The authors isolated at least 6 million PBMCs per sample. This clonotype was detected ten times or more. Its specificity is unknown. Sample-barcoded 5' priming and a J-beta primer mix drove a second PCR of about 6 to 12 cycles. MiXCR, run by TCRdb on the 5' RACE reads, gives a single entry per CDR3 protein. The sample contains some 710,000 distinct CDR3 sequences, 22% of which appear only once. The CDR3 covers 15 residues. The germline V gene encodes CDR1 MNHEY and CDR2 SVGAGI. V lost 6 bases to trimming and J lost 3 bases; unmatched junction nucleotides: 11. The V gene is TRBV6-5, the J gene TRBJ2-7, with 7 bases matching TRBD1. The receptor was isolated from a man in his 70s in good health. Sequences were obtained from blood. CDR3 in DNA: TGTGCCAGCAGCCCCCTCCCCTGGACAGGCTACGAGCAGTACTTC. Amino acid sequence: CASSPLPWTGYEQYF.